These T cell receptor beta chains were read from a single sample in a study of blood T cell repertoires in COVID-19. Method: immunoSEQ multiplex PCR; TCRdb's copy keeps in-frame clones and lacks some. The repertoire has around 480,000 clones, 87% of them found once; the top ten carry 0.65% to 0.9%. Material: PBMCs or T cells enriched from blood (not recorded which). These receptors were taken from a woman aged 18-29 years who had recovered from COVID-19. The CDR3 runs from the conserved cysteine through the conserved F or W. A D gene is named only where the DNA matches it firmly.

>NA|TRBJ1-4|TRBV19
CASSPLGGEKLFF
>NA|TRBJ2-1|TRBV2
CASSESRAGPLAEQFF
>NA|TRBJ2-2|TRBV6-5
CASTNYAGGELFF
>NA|TRBJ1-6|TRBV11-2
CASSLGGNSPLHF
>NA|TRBJ1-2|TRBV6-1
CASSELQPRGYTF
>TRBD1|TRBJ2-7|TRBV2
CASSVGGQGAYEQYF
>TRBD2|TRBJ2-5|TRBV19
CASSTGTSGVQETQYF
>NA|TRBJ1-4|TRBV12-3/TRBV12-4
CASSLRREEKLFF
>NA|TRBJ1-1|TRBV7-2
CASSPRIAANTEAFF
>TRBD1|TRBJ1-1|TRBV6-5
CASSYGTGLGTEAFF
>NA|TRBJ1-5|TRBV7-2
CASSFAGQGNNQPQHF
>NA|TRBJ2-5|TRBV2
CASSGGDQETQYF
>NA|TRBJ1-6|TRBV19
CASTNPGTASSYNSPLHF
>TRBD1|TRBJ1-1|TRBV5-1
CASSPGQGANTEAFF
>NA|TRBJ1-5|TRBV7-2
CASSLAYIRDQPQHF
>NA|TRBJ2-1|TRBV2
CASSVPATSLNEQFF
>TRBD1|TRBJ2-7|TRBV7-9
CASGQGGYEQYF
>NA|TRBJ1-1|TRBV5-5
CASSFGLANTEAFF
>TRBD1|TRBJ1-2|TRBV10-1
CASSPHQGTAIHYGYTF
>TRBD1|TRBJ2-1|TRBV24-1
CATSGPGTGEEDEQFF
>TRBD1|TRBJ2-7|TRBV2
CASKGGTGYNEQYF
>TRBD2|TRBJ2-5|TRBV2
CASSARFTSGGAETQYF
>NA|TRBJ1-1|TRBV6-4
CASSVLPLAGMTEAFF
>TRBD2|TRBJ2-3|TRBV27
CASSPESGGAADTQYF
>NA|TRBJ2-2|TRBV13
CASSRTLLTGELFF
>TRBD1|TRBJ1-2|TRBV7-2
CAVKGGRGLSGYTF
>TRBD2|TRBJ2-5|TRBV2
CASSEASGGRETQYF
>TRBD2|TRBJ2-3|TRBV5-1
CASSPSGGADTQYF
>NA|TRBJ2-7|TRBV7-9
CASGRALSYEQYF
>NA|TRBJ1-1|TRBV20-1
CSAYKGFIAFF
>NA|TRBJ2-1|TRBV30
CAWSGGRNEQFF
>NA|TRBJ1-1|TRBV12-3/TRBV12-4
CASSLSRVWAFF
>TRBD2|TRBJ2-3|TRBV5-1
CASSQEIGEGDTQYF
>TRBD1|TRBJ2-3|TRBV6-1
CASSGPGQARGTDTQYF
>TRBD1|TRBJ2-3|TRBV2
CASTTGGRTDTQYF